These 27 T cell receptor beta chains originate from one sample sequenced in a study of vaccination and CD4 T cells after COVID-19. Indicated treatment: roughly 10-day PBMC culture with coronavirus spike peptide pools or control peptides (ViraFEST assay). The collection of CD4+ T cells from the unexposed donor took place before the COVID-19 pandemic (2011-2018). Their antigens remain unidentified. An Oncomine TCR Beta short-read assay was used to sequence the DNA from cultured CD4+ T cells. TCRdb re-derived calls from the PCR reads in MiXCR, one entry per CDR3 protein. In the table there are about 5,700 distinct CDR3 sequences, roughly 39% of which are singletons. Input material: CD4+ T cells from blood, cultured in vitro. The receptors here all came from a human donor in good health.

The sample holds a few counts of this clonotype. V gene TRBV10-3 combines with J gene TRBJ2-5, with TRBD2 identical over 8 bases. The CDR3 consists of 14 residues. V shed 5 bases, J shed 4 bases, and the junction held 6 bases outside the gene matches. Looked up from germline, CDR1 is ENHRY and CDR2 is SYGVKD. CDR3 nucleotide sequence: TGTGCCATCAGTTCCGGGGGGGCCGCAGAGACCCAGTACTTC. This translates into CAISSGGAAETQYF.

This clonotype was observed a few times. The chain has TRBV5-1 and TRBJ2-3; the D gene is possibly TRBD2 (6 bases). The V gene lost 0 bases and the J gene lost 0 bases, with 11 bases spanning the gap. CDR1 is SGHRS, CDR2 YFSETQ, per germline. CDR3 length equals 16 residues. CDR3 region: CASSLAPSVSTDTQYF. The CDR3 nucleotides read TGCGCCAGCAGCTTGGCCCCTAGCGTTAGCACAGATACGCAGTATTTT.

A few counts support this clonotype. V and J are TRBV12-3 or TRBV12-4 and TRBJ1-6; TRBD1 matches 7 bases. The trim removed 6 bases at V and 4 bases at J, leaving 3 bases unmatched. CDR3 length: 14 residues. DNA of the CDR3: TGTGCCAGCAGCCGACAGGGATATAATTCACCCCTCCACTTT. Translation gives CASSRQGYNSPLHF.

This chain links TRBV11-2 with TRBJ1-2; TRBD1 matches 9 bases. The CDR3 runs 15 residues. Looked up from germline, CDR1 is SGHAT and CDR2 is FQNNGV. V lost 1 base and J lost 5; bases outside the gene matches: 5. The CDR3 DNA reads as TGTGCCAGCAGCTTAGGAGCGGGACAGGGTTATGGCTACACCTTC. Its translation: CASSLGAGQGYGYTF.

The V call is TRBV6-1, the J call TRBJ2-7; 14 nucleotides agree with TRBD2. This CDR3 spans 18 amino acids. The J segment lost 0 bases and the V segment lost 6 bases, leaving 10 bases of the junction unmatched. In germline, CDR1 is MNHNS, CDR2 SASEGT. In nucleotides, the CDR3 is TGTGCCAGCAGCCGGACCGGGACTAGCGGGGGAAACTCCTACGAGCAGTACTTC. It is translated as CASSRTGTSGGNSYEQYF.

J is TRBJ2-3 and V is TRBV6-5; TRBD2 might be the D (5 bases). V was pared by 5 bases and J by 4 bases, with 10 bases between. Per the germline V gene, CDR1 is MNHEY and CDR2 is SVGAGI. The CDR3 loop spans 13 amino acids. CDR3 bases: TGTGCCAGCAGTACTAGAGTGTCAGATACGCAGTATTTT. As protein: CASSTRVSDTQYF.

This clonotype appeared a few times. This rearrangement joins TRBV6-1 to TRBJ1-5; possibly TRBD1 for D (5 bases). CDR1 and CDR2 (germline): MNHNS, SASEGT. This CDR3 has 15 amino acids. V dropped 3 bases and J dropped 3 bases, with 12 bases sitting between them. CDR3 protein: CASSDQTATNQPQHF. In nucleotides, the CDR3 is TGTGCCAGCAGTGACCAGACAGCCACCAATCAGCCCCAGCATTTT.

The chain employs TRBV6-1 and TRBJ2-7; D is undetermined. Germline CDR1 and CDR2: MNHNS and SASEGT. This CDR3 contains 11 residues. V was trimmed by 5 bases and J by 6 bases, leaving 8 bases between them. CDR3 sequence: CASSHIGEQYF. The CDR3 DNA is TGTGCCAGCAGTCACATTGGCGAGCAGTACTTC.

The chain links TRBV5-1 to TRBJ2-3; 10 bases are shared with TRBD2. The J segment lost 7 bases and the V segment lost 4 bases, leaving 9 bases of the junction unmatched. Germline lookup yields CDR1 SGHRS and CDR2 YFSETQ. The CDR3 spans 15 residues. The CDR3 DNA is TGCGCCAGCAGCCTATGGACTAGCGGAGCCTATACGCAGTATTTT. Its protein product is CASSLWTSGAYTQYF.

The chain employs TRBV27 and TRBJ1-6, with 7 bases lining up with TRBD1. The CDR3 length is 13 residues. The junction had 4 bases not matched to a gene; V was cut back by 7 bases and J by 7 bases. Germline CDR1 is MNHEY and CDR2 is SMNVEV (reference sequence). The CDR3 loop reads CASNMDRNSPLHF. DNA of the CDR3: TGTGCCAGCAACATGGACAGGAATTCACCCCTCCACTTT.

The chain combines TRBV10-2 with TRBJ2-3; D is unresolved. The V gene lost 1 base and the J gene lost 0 bases, with 8 bases spanning the gap. Germline CDR1 reads WSHSY; CDR2 reads SAAADI. This CDR3 is 15 amino acids long. This CDR3 reads CASSEFKVSTDTQYF. In DNA form, the CDR3 reads TGCGCCAGCAGTGAGTTCAAAGTAAGCACAGATACGCAGTATTTT.

V is TRBV5-1 and J is TRBJ1-6; D unresolved. CDR1 and CDR2 (germline): SGHRS, YFSETQ. Trimming took 4 bases from V and 8 from J, leaving 13 bases between them. The CDR3 extends over 14 amino acids. CDR3 nucleotides: TGCGCCAGCAGCACACAGAACGGAGATTCACCCCTCCACTTT. Translation: CASSTQNGDSPLHF.

This clonotype was picked up a small number of times. The V gene is TRBV12-3 or TRBV12-4, the J gene TRBJ1-1, with TRBD1 matching 7 bases. Losses at the gene ends were 6 bases for V and 0 bases for J; bases not matched to a gene: 7. This CDR3 spans 15 amino acids. The CDR3 bases are TGTGCCAGCAGGGAGACAGGGTGGGTGAACACTGAAGCTTTCTTT. Residues: CASRETGWVNTEAFF.

Only one count was recorded for this clonotype. The J gene is TRBJ2-5, the V gene TRBV6-1, with D tentatively TRBD2 (8 bases). Per the germline V gene, CDR1 is MNHNS and CDR2 is SASEGT. Trimming pared 6 bases from V and 4 bases from J, leaving 18 bases between. The CDR3 has 15 residues. Here the CDR3 reads CASSPGRGQGETQYF. The CDR3 DNA reads as TGTGCCAGCAGCCCCGGGAGGGGGCAAGGAGAGACCCAGTACTTC.

This clonotype came up a few times. The gene calls are TRBV2 and TRBJ1-6; TRBD1 aligns across 10 bases. The V segment lost 6 bases and the J segment 5 bases; nucleotides outside the gene matches: 4. There are 15 residues in the CDR3. In germline, CDR1 is SNHLY, CDR2 FYNNEI. In nucleotides, the CDR3 is TGTGCCAGCAGGCCCGGGACAGGGGATAATTCACCCCTCCACTTT. Translation: CASRPGTGDNSPLHF.

CDR3 sequence reads: CAWSKRTSGYTF. The CDR3 nucleotides are TGTGCCTGGAGTAAGAGGACAAGTGGCTACACCTTC. The rearrangement links TRBV30 to TRBJ1-2, with D perhaps matching TRBD1 (5 bases). This CDR3 has 12 residues. The V end lost 2 bases, the J end lost 7 bases, and 11 bases lay between the germline ends. Germline loops: CDR1 GTSNPN, CDR2 SVGIG (reference sequence). Full variable domain (missing parts from reference TRBV30 and TRBJ1-2): SQTIHQWPATLVQPVGSPLSLECTVEGTSNPNLYWYRQAAGRGLQLLFYSVGIGQISSEVPQNLSASRPQDRQFILSSKKLLLSDSGFYLCAWSKRTSGYTFGSGTRLTVV.

The chain combines TRBV2 with TRBJ1-6; TRBD1 is a possible D gene (5 bases). V shed 8 bases and J shed 6 bases, with 11 bases lying between them. Germline loops: CDR1 SNHLY, CDR2 FYNNEI. The CDR3 has 13 amino acids. Here the CDR3 DNA reads TGTGCCAGCCACGGGACTATTAATTCACCCCTCCACTTT. Translation gives CASHGTINSPLHF.

This clonotype has more than one count but fewer than ten. V is TRBV6-1 and J is TRBJ2-1; D is undetermined. V gave up 4 bases and J gave up 4 bases, with 5 bases separating them. Germline V gene data show CDR1 as MNHNS and CDR2 as SASEGT. The CDR3 totals 12 residues. CDR3 protein: CASSGVYNEQFF. The CDR3 nucleotides are TGTGCCAGCAGTGGGGTTTACAATGAGCAGTTCTTC.

This clonotype was detected a few times. The V call is TRBV12-3 or TRBV12-4, the J call TRBJ1-2, with D tentatively TRBD1 (5 bases). This CDR3 is 11 amino acids long. V was cut by 3 bases and J by 6 bases, with 5 bases left in between. DNA of the CDR3: TGTGCCAGCAGTTTGGGGGATGGCTACACCTTC. Protein product: CASSLGDGYTF.

This clonotype has a single count. The chain is built from TRBV19 and TRBJ1-1, with no clear D. The CDR3 covers 13 residues. V lost 6 bases, J lost 0 bases, and 8 bases lay in between. The V gene's germline CDR1 is LNHDA and CDR2 SQIVND (reference sequence). The CDR3 protein is CASSRILNTEAFF. The CDR3, as DNA: TGTGCCAGTAGCAGGATTTTGAACACTGAAGCTTTCTTT. Based on the CDR3 plus reference TRBV19 and TRBJ1-1, the full variable domain is DGGITQSPKYLFRKEGQNVTLSCEQNLNHDAMYWYRQDPGQGLRLIYYSQIVNDFQKGDIAEGYSVSREKKESFPLTVTSAQKNPTAFYLCASSRILNTEAFFGQGTRLTVV.

The V gene is TRBV20-1, the J gene TRBJ1-5; a possible D gene is TRBD1 (5 bases). CDR1 and CDR2 (germline): DFQATT, SNEGSKA (reference sequence). The V end was cut by 6 bases, the J end by 3 bases, with 18 bases between. CDR3 length equals 15 residues. The CDR3 nucleotides read TGCAGTGCCGTCAAACTTGCCGGACACAATCAGCCCCAGCATTTT. This sequence encodes CSAVKLAGHNQPQHF.

The V call is TRBV2, the J call TRBJ2-2; D may match TRBD1 or TRBD2 (5 bases each). Germline V gene data show CDR1 as SNHLY and CDR2 as FYNNEI. The CDR3 sequence is 12 residues long. V lost 8 bases and J lost 3, with 7 bases in between. Here the CDR3 reads CASGTDTGELFF. Written as DNA, the CDR3 is TGTGCCAGCGGGACCGACACCGGGGAGCTGTTTTTT.

This clonotype was counted between two and nine times. The chain joins TRBV20-1 to TRBJ1-2; the D gene is possibly TRBD1 (6 bases). The CDR3 has 12 residues. Germline V gene sequence: CDR1 DFQATT, CDR2 SNEGSKA (reference sequence). Trimming took 4 bases from V and 4 from J, leaving 10 bases between them. CDR3 protein: CSATGVTYGYTF. Written as DNA, the CDR3 is TGCAGTGCTACAGGGGTTACCTATGGCTACACCTTC.

The rearrangement uses TRBV10-3 and TRBJ1-5; D is uncertain. Germline V lookup: CDR1 ENHRY, CDR2 SYGVKD. The V gene lost 2 bases and the J gene lost 4 bases, with 9 bases spanning the gap. The CDR3 extends over 14 amino acids. Here the CDR3 DNA reads TGTGCCATCAGTGAGGCTCCGAGGAATCAGCCCCAGCATTTT. It translates to CAISEAPRNQPQHF.

The V and J genes are TRBV6-1 and TRBJ2-4, with D perhaps matching TRBD1 or TRBD2 (5 bases each). Trimming took off 7 bases at V and 13 bases at J, with 17 bases between the two ends. The length of the CDR3 is 12 residues. Germline CDR1 and CDR2: MNHNS and SASEGT. The CDR3 DNA reads TGTGCCAGCACCCTGACCGGGACCGTCCAGTACTTC. It translates to CASTLTGTVQYF.

The rearrangement joins TRBV2 to TRBJ2-3, with D perhaps assigned TRBD1 or TRBD2 (5 bases each). Trimming left V 2 bases short and J 0 bases short, with 12 bases between. Germline V lookup: CDR1 SNHLY, CDR2 FYNNEI. The CDR3 runs 16 residues. The CDR3 DNA reads as TGTGCCAGCAGTGAAACATTCGGGACCAGCACAGATACGCAGTATTTT. It encodes CASSETFGTSTDTQYF.

CDR3 amino acids: CASSEGETDTQYF. CDR3 bases: TGTGCCAGCAGTGAGGGTGAAACGGATACGCAGTATTTT. J is TRBJ2-3 and V is TRBV6-4; D remains unclear. This CDR3 has 13 amino acids. The germline V and J ends were trimmed by 3 bases and 6 bases, with 10 bases remaining between them. The germline V gene has CDR1 MRHNA and CDR2 SNTAGT.